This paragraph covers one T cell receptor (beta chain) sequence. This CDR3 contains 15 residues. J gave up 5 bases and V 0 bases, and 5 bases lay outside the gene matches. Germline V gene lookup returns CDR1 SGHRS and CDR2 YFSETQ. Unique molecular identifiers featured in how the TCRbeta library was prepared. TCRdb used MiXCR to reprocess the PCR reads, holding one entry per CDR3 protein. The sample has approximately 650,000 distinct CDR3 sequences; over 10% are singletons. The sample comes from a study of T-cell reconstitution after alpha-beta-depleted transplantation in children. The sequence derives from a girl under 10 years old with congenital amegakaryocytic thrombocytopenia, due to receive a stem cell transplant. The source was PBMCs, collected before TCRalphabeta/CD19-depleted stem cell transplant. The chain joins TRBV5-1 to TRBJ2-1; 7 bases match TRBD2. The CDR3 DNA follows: TGCGCCAGCAGCTTGGGACTAGCTTATCACAATGAGCAGTTCTTC. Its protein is CASSLGLAYHNEQFF.